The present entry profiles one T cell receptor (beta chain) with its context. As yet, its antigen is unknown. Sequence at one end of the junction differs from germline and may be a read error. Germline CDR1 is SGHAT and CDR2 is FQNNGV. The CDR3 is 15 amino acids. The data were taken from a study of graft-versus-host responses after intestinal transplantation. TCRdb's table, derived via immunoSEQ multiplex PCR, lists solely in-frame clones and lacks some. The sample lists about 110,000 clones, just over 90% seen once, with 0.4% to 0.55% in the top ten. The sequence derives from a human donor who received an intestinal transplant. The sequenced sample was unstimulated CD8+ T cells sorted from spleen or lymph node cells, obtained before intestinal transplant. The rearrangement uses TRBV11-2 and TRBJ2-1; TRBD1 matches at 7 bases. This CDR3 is CASSFIGTDGNGQFF. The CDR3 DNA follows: TGTGCCAGCAGTTTTATCGGGACAGATGGGAATGGGCAGTTCTTC.